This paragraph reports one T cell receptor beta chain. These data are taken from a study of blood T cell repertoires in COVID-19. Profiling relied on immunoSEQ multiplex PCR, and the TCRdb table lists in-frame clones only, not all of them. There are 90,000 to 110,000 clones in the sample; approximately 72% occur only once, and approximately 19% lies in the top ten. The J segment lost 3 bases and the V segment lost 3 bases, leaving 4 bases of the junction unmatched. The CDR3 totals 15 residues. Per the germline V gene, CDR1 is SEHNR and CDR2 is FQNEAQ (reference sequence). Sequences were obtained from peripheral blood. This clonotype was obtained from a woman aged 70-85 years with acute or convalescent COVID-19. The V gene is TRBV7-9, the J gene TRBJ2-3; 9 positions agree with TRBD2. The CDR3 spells CASSFRGGGTDTQYF. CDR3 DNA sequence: TGTGCCAGCAGCTTCCGCGGGGGGGGGACAGATACGCAGTATTTT.